The 13 T cell receptor beta chains presented below share a single source sample, sequenced in a study of T cell changes during pregnancy in multiple sclerosis. Clones were read by immunoSEQ multiplex PCR, and TCRdb kept only the in-frame ones, dropping some. The table lists about 96,000 clones, 85% to 95% of them singletons. This specimen consisted of peripheral blood, obtained in the first trimester of pregnancy. These receptors were collected from a female donor with multiple sclerosis, enrolled in a pregnancy study.

This clone occurred once. The V call is TRBV15, the J call TRBJ2-5; possible D gene TRBD2, 6 bases. This CDR3 comprises 15 residues. In germline, CDR1 is LNHNV, CDR2 YYDKDF (reference sequence). Trimming removed 2 bases at V and 5 bases at J, with 15 bases between. The CDR3 DNA reads TGTGCCACCAGCAGACCACGGCGGGGTGGGGAGACCCAGTACTTC. Its translation is CATSRPRRGGETQYF.

On this clone itself: Other DNA sequences in this specimen translate into the identical CDR3. The chain combines TRBV2 with TRBJ2-7; 13 nucleotides match TRBD2. Trimming cost V 6 bases and J 2 bases; bases outside gene matches: 4. CDR1 is SNHLY and CDR2 is FYNNEI in the germline V gene. The CDR3 runs 15 residues. CDR3 amino acids: CASRGTSGITYEQYF. In DNA, the CDR3 is TGTGCCAGCAGAGGGACTAGCGGGATTACCTACGAGCAGTACTTC. Filled out from reference TRBV2 and TRBJ2-7, the complete variable domain reads EPEVTQTPSHQVTQMGQEVILRCVPISNHLYFYWYRQILGQKVEFLVSFYNNEISEKSEIFDDQFSVERPDGSNFTLKIRSTKLEDSAMYFCASRGTSGITYEQYFGPGTRLTVT.

As DNA, the CDR3 is TGTGCCAGCAGTCCGACTCTACTCAATGAGCAGTTCTTC. Protein: CASSPTLLNEQFF. V usage is TRBV28 and J usage is TRBJ2-1; D gene ambiguous. Germline lookup yields CDR1 MDHEN and CDR2 SYDVKM. The length of the CDR3 is 13 residues. Between the trimmed V and J ends, which lost 5 bases and 6 bases, there was a span of 11 bases.

This clone was seen once. This rearrangement joins TRBV10-2 to TRBJ2-1, with a weak D call TRBD1 (6 bases). This CDR3 region has 13 residues. The V end was cut by 6 bases, the J end by 5 bases, with 11 bases between. CDR1 is WSHSY and CDR2 is SAAADI in the germline V gene. CDR3 sequence: CASSEQGHNEQFF. CDR3 DNA: TGCGCCAGCAGCGAACAGGGCCACAATGAGCAGTTCTTC.

The chain combines TRBV7-5 with TRBJ2-7; TRBD2, the table's D call, lacks a check against the DNA. TRBV7-5 is shown as a pseudogene. This CDR3 has 17 residues. CDR3 DNA: TGTGCCAGCCACCTGCCTACAACGCGTCGGGGGGATTACGAGCAGTACTTC. This encodes CASHLPTTRRGDYEQYF.

This sequence joins TRBV9 and TRBJ2-1; TRBD2 agrees at 9 bases. The trim removed 0 bases at V and 4 bases at J, leaving 17 bases unmatched. The CDR3 totals 20 residues. Germline CDR1 is SGDLS and CDR2 is YYNGEE. CDR3 nucleotides: TGTGCCAGCAGCGTAGCCCCCAGGACCTGGTCTAGCGGGGATTACAATGAGCAGTTCTTC. It encodes CASSVAPRTWSSGDYNEQFF.

In its sample, this clone was seen a few times. The rearrangement joins TRBV7-8 to TRBJ2-6; D might be TRBD2 (5 bases). The CDR3 is 17 amino acids. Trimming left V 4 bases short and J 0 bases short, with 13 bases between. Germline values: CDR1 SGHVS, CDR2 FQNEAQ. As DNA, the CDR3 is TGTGCCAGCAGCTCCCGGGTTGAGGGCTCTGGGGCCAACGTCCTGACTTTC. It codes for CASSSRVEGSGANVLTF.

V gene TRBV27 combines with J gene TRBJ2-1, with 7 bases lining up with TRBD1. Germline V CDR1 and CDR2: MNHEY, SMNVEV (reference sequence). The trim removed 6 bases at V and 0 bases at J, leaving 5 bases unmatched. This CDR3 region has 15 residues. CDR3 protein: CASRLRGLSYNEQFF. In DNA form, the CDR3 reads TGTGCCAGCAGACTTAGGGGGCTCTCCTACAATGAGCAGTTCTTC.

V usage is TRBV1 and J usage is TRBJ1-1. TRBV1 is termed a pseudogene. The CDR3 loop spans 14 amino acids. CDR3 in DNA: TGCACCAGCAGCCAAGATAGTATGAACACTGAAGCTTTCTTT. This sequence encodes CTSSQDSMNTEAFF.

The chain has TRBV7-2 and TRBJ2-1, with 13 positions matching TRBD2. The CDR3 runs to 16 residues. Germline V CDR1 and CDR2: SGHTA, FQGNSA. V was pared by 5 bases and J by 9 bases, with 10 bases of the junction left unmatched. CDR3 residues: CASSEPGLAGLGEQFF. The CDR3 bases are TGTGCCAGCAGCGAACCGGGACTAGCGGGATTAGGTGAGCAGTTCTTC.

This chain links TRBV19 with TRBJ2-7; 7 bases fit TRBD1. Germline V gene lookup returns CDR1 LNHDA and CDR2 SQIVND (reference sequence). This CDR3 is 14 amino acids long. J lost 2 bases, V lost 8 bases, and 9 bases had no gene match. The CDR3 sequence is CASADRALPYEQYF. The CDR3 coding sequence is TGTGCCAGTGCAGACAGGGCACTTCCCTACGAGCAGTACTTC.

The chain carries TRBV29-1 and TRBJ2-1, with TRBD2 matching over 10 bases. The CDR3 contains 14 residues. Germline-derived CDR1 and CDR2 are SQVTM and ANQGSEA. Germline trimming cut 7 bases from V and 5 bases from J; bases unmatched to any gene: 8. CDR3 coding DNA: TGCAGCGCCGGCCGGCTAGCGGGAGACAATGAGCAGTTCTTC. As protein: CSAGRLAGDNEQFF.

The chain has TRBV10-3 and TRBJ1-2; D might be TRBD1 (6 bases). Germline-derived CDR1 and CDR2 are ENHRY and SYGVKD. V was cut by 6 bases and J by 8 bases, with 13 bases left in between. The length of the CDR3 is 12 residues. As DNA, the CDR3 is TGTGCCATCAGCTTGACAGGTGGGGGCTACACCTTC. It yields the protein CAISLTGGGYTF.